The clone carrying this T cell receptor beta chain was recorded at least ten times. What it recognizes is unknown. This entry is derived from a study of blood T cells in healthy people across ages. Germline CDR1 and CDR2: MNHEY and SMNVEV (reference sequence). The V segment lost 1 base and the J segment 6 bases; nucleotides outside the gene matches: 6. The length of the CDR3 is 14 residues. The authors ran a second PCR of about 6 to 11 cycles using a sample-barcoded 5' primer and a J-beta primer mix. Each CDR3 protein gets one entry after TCRdb re-called the 5' RACE reads with MiXCR. This sample has fewer than 1,000,000 distinct CDR3 sequences, with around 43% found just once. Overall study results and limits: There was no known CMV status for donors, so expanded clonotype changes were possibly confounded.

Sequencing used blood. The sequence was obtained from a man aged 55 to 70 in good health. The chain employs TRBV27 and TRBJ2-7, with TRBD2 matching 7 bases. For the CDR3, the DNA is TGTGCCAGCAGTTTATGGGTGTCGGGGGGCGAGCAGTACTTC. Residues: CASSLWVSGGEQYF.